The 25 T cell receptor beta chains below come from one sample, sequenced in a study of cytomegalovirus exposure and HLA in healthy donors. PCR involved 60 Vbeta and 13 Jbeta primers. The repertoire was sequenced with immunoSEQ multiplex PCR; TCRdb's copy has only in-frame clones and lacks some. Among tens of thousands of clones listed, about 71% were seen once. The material sequenced was PBMCs. The receptors originated from a woman in her forties or fifties in good health and CMV-seropositive.

The V call is TRBV6-6, the J call TRBJ2-1; 10 bases agree with TRBD1. V shed 4 bases and J 7 bases; nucleotides not matched to a gene: 10. Germline assignment: CDR1 MNHNY and CDR2 SVGAGI (reference sequence). The CDR3 covers 16 residues. The CDR3 coding sequence is TGTGCCAGCAGTTCAAGACAGGGGGCGGGAGTGAATGAGCAGTTCTTC. As protein: CASSSRQGAGVNEQFF.

The chain recombines TRBV11-3 with TRBJ2-1; D is unclear. The germline gives CDR1 SGHNT, CDR2 YENEEA. The CDR3 runs to 15 residues. The V and J ends lost 3 bases and 10 bases respectively, with 19 bases between them. The CDR3 reads CASSFLPGEAEEQFF. The CDR3 bases are TGTGCCAGCAGCTTTCTCCCGGGTGAGGCCGAAGAGCAGTTCTTC.

The CDR3 sequence is CASKQGNEQYF. The CDR3 nucleotides are TGTGCCAGCAAACAGGGGAACGAGCAGTACTTC. The V gene is TRBV27, the J gene TRBJ2-7; 7 positions agree with TRBD1. CDR3 length: 11 amino acids. Losses at the gene ends were 7 bases for V and 5 bases for J; bases not matched to a gene: 2. Germline-derived CDR1 and CDR2 are MNHEY and SMNVEV (reference sequence).

This clone was seen a few times. CDR3 sequence reads: CASSELSVGETQYF. In DNA, the CDR3 is TGTGCCAGCAGTGAACTTAGCGTGGGAGAGACCCAGTACTTC. The J gene is TRBJ2-5, the V gene TRBV2, with D maybe TRBD2 (5 bases). The length of the CDR3 is 14 residues. Trimming removed 2 bases at V and 4 bases at J, with 11 bases between. The germline gives CDR1 SNHLY, CDR2 FYNNEI.

This rearrangement joins TRBV7-2 to TRBJ2-3; 7 bases line up with TRBD2. Trimming took 3 bases from V and 4 from J; bases not matched to a gene: 16. Germline V gene lookup returns CDR1 SGHTA and CDR2 FQGNSA. The CDR3 has 18 amino acids. CDR3 coding DNA: TGTGCCAGCAGCTTCGCCTATTCGACGGGGGGATGGGCAGATACGCAGTATTTT. As protein: CASSFAYSTGGWADTQYF.

The chain uses TRBV7-9 and TRBJ2-7, with D perhaps TRBD2 (6 bases). The CDR3 runs 13 residues. V was trimmed by 2 bases and J by 3 bases, leaving 8 bases between them. CDR1 and CDR2 (germline): SEHNR, FQNEAQ (reference sequence). CDR3 sequence: CASSLMGGYEQYF. DNA for the CDR3: TGTGCCAGCAGCTTAATGGGGGGCTACGAGCAGTACTTC.

The chain links TRBV5-1 to TRBJ1-5; 7 bases line up with TRBD1. The CDR3 is made up of 14 amino acids. CDR1 SGHRS and CDR2 YFSETQ come from the germline V gene. V dropped 2 bases and J dropped 8; count of bases not matched to a gene: 7. The CDR3 DNA reads as TGCGCCAGCAGCTTACAGGGGCCCCAAGAGCCCCAGCATTTT. It specifies CASSLQGPQEPQHF.

The chain links TRBV6-5 to TRBJ1-1; the match to TRBD1 covers 7 bases. Germline CDR1 is MNHEY and CDR2 is SVGAGI. The CDR3 extends over 13 amino acids. Trimming at V came to 7 bases and at J to 1 base, leaving 3 bases not matched to a gene. The chain's CDR3 is CASMRGRNTEAFF. The CDR3 DNA sequence: TGTGCCAGCATGAGGGGGCGGAACACTGAAGCTTTCTTT.

The chain combines TRBV7-6 with TRBJ2-6; D call uncertain. The CDR3 consists of 17 residues. Germline lookup yields CDR1 SGHVS and CDR2 FNYEAQ. V was trimmed by 0 bases and J by 0 bases, leaving 9 bases between them. The CDR3 spells CASSLAGGLSGANVLTF. The CDR3 DNA reads TGTGCCAGCAGCTTAGCAGGCGGTCTCTCTGGGGCCAACGTCCTGACTTTC. Looking up the rest from reference TRBV7-6 and TRBJ2-6 gives the full variable domain: GAGVSQSPRYKVTKRGQDVALRCDPISGHVSLYWYRQALGQGPEFLTYFNYEAQQDKSGLPNDRFSAERPEGSISTLTIQRTEQRDSAMYRCASSLAGGLSGANVLTFGAGSRLTVL.

The chain links TRBV5-6 to TRBJ1-1; D not certain. CDR1 and CDR2 (germline): SGHDT, YYEEEE. The CDR3 is made up of 17 amino acids. V was trimmed by 4 bases and J by 3 bases, leaving 22 bases between them. In DNA, the CDR3 is TGTGCCAGCAGCCCGGACTGGGTCATTGGTATGGACACTGAAGCTTTCTTT. Its protein product is CASSPDWVIGMDTEAFF.

The chain combines TRBV19 with TRBJ2-1; 9 nucleotides match TRBD2. Trimming at V came to 4 bases and at J to 9 bases, leaving 16 bases not matched to a gene. The germline gives CDR1 LNHDA, CDR2 SQIVND (reference sequence). This CDR3 region has 17 residues. The CDR3 sequence: CASSTQHLAGRAGEQFF. The CDR3 DNA follows: TGTGCCAGTAGTACTCAACACCTAGCGGGAAGGGCTGGTGAGCAGTTCTTC.

The V gene is TRBV6-5, the J gene TRBJ2-5; D is uncertain. The J call is in doubt because the DNA end fits TRBJ2-7 better. CDR3 size: 13 residues. Per the germline V gene, CDR1 is MNHEY and CDR2 is SVGAGI. CDR3 amino acids: CASSYSKNSEQYF. Here the CDR3 DNA reads TGTGCCAGCAGTTACTCTAAGAATAGCGAGCAGTACTTC.

The V and J genes are TRBV19 and TRBJ2-1; D possibly corresponds to TRBD1 (5 bases). V lost 5 bases, J lost 6 bases, and 11 bases lay in between. The CDR3 has 13 residues. CDR1 and CDR2 (germline): LNHDA, SQIVND (reference sequence). This CDR3 is CASSPRTLNEQFF. Here the CDR3 DNA reads TGTGCCAGTAGTCCAAGGACACTCAATGAGCAGTTCTTC. The whole variable domain, filled in from reference TRBV19 and TRBJ2-1, reads DGGITQSPKYLFRKEGQNVTLSCEQNLNHDAMYWYRQDPGQGLRLIYYSQIVNDFQKGDIAEGYSVSREKKESFPLTVTSAQKNPTAFYLCASSPRTLNEQFFGPGTRLTVL.

The chain links TRBV6-5 to TRBJ2-3; no firm D call. The CDR3 runs to 11 residues. The germline CDR1 and CDR2 sequences are MNHEY and SVGAGI. V was trimmed by 6 bases and J by 6 bases, leaving 7 bases between them. CDR3 nucleotides: TGTGCCAGCAGGAGCCGGGATACGCAGTATTTT. It translates to CASRSRDTQYF.

The gene calls are TRBV5-5 and TRBJ1-4; D uncertain. Germline V gives CDR1 SGHKS, CDR2 YYEKEE (reference sequence). V gave up 2 bases and J gave up 3 bases, with 14 bases separating them. This CDR3 spans 16 amino acids. Here the CDR3 DNA reads TGTGCCAGCAGCTTTTTGTGGGGAGAGGCTAATGAAAAACTGTTTTTT. This gives the protein CASSFLWGEANEKLFF.

The J gene is TRBJ1-3, the V gene TRBV7-6; weak D call: TRBD1 (6 bases). The V gene's germline CDR1 is SGHVS and CDR2 FNYEAQ. Trimming pared 4 bases from V and 2 bases from J, leaving 12 bases between. The CDR3 is 15 residues long. The CDR3 spells CASSSTGTPGNTIYF. CDR3 bases: TGTGCCAGCAGCTCAACAGGGACCCCTGGAAACACCATATATTTT.

The chain combines TRBV5-1 with TRBJ2-4; TRBD2 agrees at 12 bases. Germline CDR1 reads SGHRS; CDR2 reads YFSETQ. CDR3 length: 15 amino acids. Trimming at V came to 5 bases and at J to 4 bases, leaving 4 bases not matched to a gene. The CDR3 region is CASRTGTSGKNIQYF. CDR3 in DNA: TGCGCCAGCAGGACCGGGACTAGCGGGAAAAACATTCAGTACTTC.

The gene calls are TRBV5-1 and TRBJ2-7; D unresolved. CDR3 length: 14 residues. CDR1 is SGHRS and CDR2 is YFSETQ in the germline V gene. Deletions cut 1 base from V and 2 bases from J, with 10 bases between. The CDR3 nucleotides read TGCGCCAGCAGCTTGTCCGGTTTGGCCTACGAGCAGTACTTC. It is translated as CASSLSGLAYEQYF.

V and J are TRBV2 and TRBJ2-3; 8 nucleotides line up with TRBD2. CDR3 size: 14 residues. Germline-derived CDR1 and CDR2 are SNHLY and FYNNEI. Unmatched junction bases numbered 5, after V lost 7 bases and J lost 2 bases. The CDR3 coding sequence is TGTGCCAGCAATAGCGGGAAATACACAGATACGCAGTATTTT. It translates to CASNSGKYTDTQYF.

The rearrangement links TRBV4-3 to TRBJ1-2; the D gene is possibly TRBD1 (5 bases). CDR1 LGHNA and CDR2 YSLEER come from the germline V gene. V gave up 0 bases and J gave up 5 bases, with 19 bases separating them. The CDR3 is 17 amino acids. The DNA of the CDR3 is TGCGCCAGCAGCCAAGATCCCAGACAGCGAAGGGGTTATGGCTACACCTTC. This sequence encodes CASSQDPRQRRGYGYTF.

The chain combines TRBV9 with TRBJ2-7; TRBD2 aligns across 7 bases. This CDR3 spans 15 amino acids. Germline CDR1 SGDLS, CDR2 YYNGEE. Trimming at V came to 0 bases and at J to 2 bases, leaving 5 bases not matched to a gene. CDR3 protein: CASSVDSSGAYEQYF. The CDR3 bases are TGTGCCAGCAGCGTAGACTCTAGCGGAGCCTACGAGCAGTACTTC.

The genes are TRBV2 and TRBJ2-1; 9 nucleotides line up with TRBD1. Germline assignment: CDR1 SNHLY and CDR2 FYNNEI. The junction had 2 bases not matched to a gene; V was cut back by 1 base and J by 4 bases. The CDR3 has 15 residues. The CDR3 here is CASSEEGQGYNEQFF. The DNA of the CDR3 is TGTGCCAGCAGTGAAGAGGGACAGGGATACAATGAGCAGTTCTTC.

The CDR3 here is CASRALAGGRHEQYF. In nucleotides, the CDR3 is TGTGCCAGCAGAGCTCTAGCGGGAGGGCGCCACGAGCAGTACTTC. This chain connects TRBV27 to TRBJ2-7; 12 bases are shared with TRBD2. The V gene end was trimmed by 6 bases and the J gene end by 5 bases; junction bases not matched to a gene: 8. The length of the CDR3 is 15 residues. Germline V gene sequence: CDR1 MNHEY, CDR2 SMNVEV (reference sequence).

J is TRBJ1-5 and V is TRBV6-6; tentative D call: TRBD1 (6 bases). Germline values: CDR1 MNHNY, CDR2 SVGAGI (reference sequence). This CDR3 is built from 16 residues. V was trimmed by 0 bases and J by 5 bases, leaving 14 bases between them. CDR3 sequence reads: CASSYSKGNRDQPQHF. In nucleotides, the CDR3 is TGTGCCAGCAGTTACTCGAAAGGGAACAGGGATCAGCCCCAGCATTTT.

The chain couples TRBV7-8 to TRBJ1-5; D possibly corresponds to TRBD1 (6 bases). The CDR3 contains 16 residues. Germline loops: CDR1 SGHVS, CDR2 FQNEAQ. V was shortened by 4 bases and J by 1 base, with 14 bases between the two germline ends. The CDR3 loop is CASSWGSGQSNQPQHF. Written as DNA, the CDR3 is TGTGCCAGCAGCTGGGGAAGTGGACAGAGCAATCAGCCCCAGCATTTT.